A single sample is the source of the 8 T cell receptor beta chains below, sequenced in a study of blood T cell repertoires in COVID-19 (TCRdb year 2020). Libraries were made using the immunoSEQ multiplex PCR assay. TCRdb obtained this table from immuneACCESS and retained in-frame rearrangements with V and J assigned. These tables miss some clones; where compared with another copy, unresolved V genes account for less than half of the shortfall, and the remainder is unexplained. The sample records some 180,000 clones, 80% to 85% of which are singletons. 11% of the sample is held by the ten biggest clonotypes. The specimen sequenced was peripheral blood. The receptors shown here come from a man aged 70-80 years with active or convalescent COVID-19.

The V gene is TRBV6-1, the J gene TRBJ1-5, with 7 bases lining up with TRBD1. CDR3 size: 16 residues. With V trimmed by 4 bases and J by 4 bases, 10 bases remained unmatched. CDR1 MNHNS and CDR2 SASEGT come from the germline V gene. CDR3 sequence (DNA): TGTGCCAGCAGTGCCCTGAGGACAGGCCGGAATCAGCCCCAGCATTTT. Protein: CASSALRTGRNQPQHF.

This clone was detected only a few times. The chain employs TRBV30 and TRBJ1-5, with D possibly being TRBD1 (5 bases). Trimming removed 2 bases at V and 1 base at J, with 9 bases between. CDR1 and CDR2 (germline): GTSNPN, SVGIG (reference sequence). CDR3 length: 14 amino acids. CDR3 loop: CAWSSGGSNQPQHF. Here the CDR3 DNA reads TGTGCCTGGAGTAGTGGGGGGAGCAATCAGCCCCAGCATTTT.

V is TRBV30 and J is TRBJ2-5; D is unclear. Trimming took 1 base from V and 4 from J, leaving 10 bases between them. The CDR3 consists of 13 residues. Germline V gene data show CDR1 as GTSNPN and CDR2 as SVGIG (reference sequence). The CDR3 coding sequence is TGTGCCTGGAGTGATATTGTGGCAGAGACCCAGTACTTC. This gives the protein CAWSDIVAETQYF. The full variable domain, rest sourced from reference TRBV30 and TRBJ2-5, is SQTIHQWPATLVQPVGSPLSLECTVEGTSNPNLYWYRQAAGRGLQLLFYSVGIGQISSEVPQNLSASRPQDRQFILSSKKLLLSDSGFYLCAWSDIVAETQYFGPGTRLLVL.

The genes are TRBV4-3 and TRBJ2-3; 7 bases align to TRBD1. Germline-derived CDR1 and CDR2 are LGHNA and YSLEER. V lost 0 bases and J lost 4; bases outside the gene matches: 7. This CDR3 region has 16 residues. The CDR3 here is CASSQDLGGGPDTQYF. The DNA for the CDR3 is TGCGCCAGCAGCCAAGATCTAGGGGGCGGCCCAGATACGCAGTATTTT.

This chain links TRBV7-9 with TRBJ1-1; unclear D gene. Trimming removed 5 bases from V and 1 base from J, with 11 bases in between. The CDR3 loop spans 14 amino acids. CDR1 is SEHNR and CDR2 is FQNEAQ in the germline V gene (reference sequence). The CDR3 is CASSLAGGNTEAFF. CDR3 nucleotides: TGTGCCAGCAGCCTCGCGGGTGGGAACACTGAAGCTTTCTTT.

CDR3 loop: CASSKQGADQPQHF. The CDR3, as DNA: TGTGCCAGCAGTAAACAGGGGGCGGATCAGCCCCAGCATTTT. This rearrangement joins TRBV6-5 to TRBJ1-5; 9 nucleotides agree with TRBD1. The germline V gene has CDR1 MNHEY and CDR2 SVGAGI. After removal of 5 bases from V and 5 bases from J, the junction contained 4 bases not matched to a gene. The CDR3 consists of 14 residues.

The chain has TRBV4-3 and TRBJ1-5; D not certain. V lost 0 bases and J lost 6, with 6 bases in between. This CDR3 has 13 amino acids. CDR1 LGHNA and CDR2 YSLEER come from the germline V gene. The CDR3 sequence is CASSQEIRQPQHF. CDR3 nucleotides: TGCGCCAGCAGCCAAGAAATTCGTCAGCCCCAGCATTTT.

This rearrangement joins TRBV9 to TRBJ1-1; tentative D call: TRBD1 (5 bases). The CDR3 loop spans 12 amino acids. CDR1 and CDR2 (germline): SGDLS, YYNGEE. V was cut by 3 bases and J by 3 bases, with 6 bases left in between. This CDR3 is CASSEGDTEAFF. The CDR3 coding sequence is TGTGCCAGCAGCGAAGGGGACACTGAAGCTTTCTTT.